The T cell receptor (beta chain) described here comes from a study of blood T cells in healthy people across ages (dated by TCRdb to between 2015 and 2016). As for the study more broadly: In model experiments, template switching captured about one uniquely barcoded TCR beta cDNA molecule for every two T cells. Two additional independent replicas of 1 million unique cDNA reads from the same blood draw were analyzed for two donors (one aged 18 to 30 and one aged 80 or older). Four age groups were formed from the donors: young (average around 15 years), middle-aged (approximately 39), aged (under 70) and long-lived (82). Age-related changes in TCR beta repertoire diversity were measured in the study by deep sequencing normalized with unique cDNA molecular identifiers. To avoid experimental bias, donors of different ages were distributed randomly across sequencing lanes. The paper as a whole reports these results and caveats: Estimates of total diversity based on one million sequenced T cells were considered lower bounds and underestimates. The long-lived group showed more naive CD4+ T cells, fewer expanded clones and increased TCR diversity than the aged group, suggesting age selection. Bulk unsorted PBMC profiling prevented conclusive comparison of naive and antigen-experienced compartments. The CMV infection status of donors was not known, potentially confounding age-related changes in expanded clonotypes. A strong correlation was found between observed TCR beta diversity and the percentage of naive T cells measured by flow cytometry. As age increased, observed TCR beta diversity per million T cells dropped in a roughly linear way, and a significant reduction was already evident by age roughly 40.

The donors were roughly 39 Caucasian individuals from Russia, aged 6 to 90 years, who were systemically healthy. Each donor gave about 10 milliliters of peripheral blood, drawn into EDTA-treated Vacutainer tubes. PBMCs were isolated by Ficoll-Paque density-gradient centrifugation, with at least 6 million obtained per sample. Trizol reagent was used to extract total RNA from the PBMCs, yielding at least 5.5 micrograms per sample. For every donor, an aliquot of PBMCs went through flow cytometry to measure the percentages of naive CD45RAhigh/CD27high T cells. A remark on this clonotype: The target of this receptor is not known. Base quality data are lacking; no much larger clone is found one base away.

To prepare the library, 5' RACE was applied. Sequencing was carried out with an Illumina HiSeq 2500. A second PCR of about 6 to 11 cycles was performed with a sample-barcoded 5' primer and a J-beta primer mix. A template-switch 5' adaptor carrying 12 random nucleotides introduced a unique molecular identifier onto each TCR beta cDNA molecule. Each sample yielded at least 2.5 million CDR3-containing paired-end reads. First-strand cDNA was synthesized from all RNA with the Mint cDNA synthesis kit, primed by a TRBC-specific oligonucleotide. After uracil-DNA glycosylase treatment, a first 18-cycle PCR used universal primers M1SS and BC2_uni_R on all cDNA. The authors' analysis ran thus. For normalization, 1 million high-quality reads were randomly selected from each sample, with every read carrying a distinct molecular identifier. Instead of being binned into consensus sequences, reads with shared molecular identifiers were discarded. MiTCR, run with a Q25 quality threshold and the strictest error-elimination algorithm, handled CDR3 identification, clonotype clustering and error correction. Lower-bound total TCR beta diversity was estimated with a nonparametric unseen species model using Euler transformation. TCRdb cleaned the public reads at Q25 with fastp, built clones with MiXCR and kept in-frame beta chains. Records with the same CDR3 protein are collapsed into one entry carrying the most frequent genes and DNA. TCRdb, not the original authors, processed these V and J calls. This sample comprises fewer than 1 million distinct CDR3 sequences, approximately 48% of them detected only once. Of the sample, under 20% falls within the top ten clones.

The V end gives up 3 bases and the J end 7 bases, leaving 6 bases in the junction not matched to a gene. CDR3 length: 14 amino acids, cysteine to phenylalanine. CDR3 DNA only is kept here, 42 bases in frame from base 1. The clonotype originates from a man between 60 and 75 years old in good health. Input material: blood. The chain was built from TRBV12-3 or TRBV12-4 and TRBJ1-2, and TRBD1 matches 9 of the central bases. Here is the DNA: TGTGCCAGCAGTTTGACAGGGGGAGGACGTGGCTACACCTTC. Translated, this is CASSLTGGGRGYTF.